This TCR beta chain is from a study of shared clonotypes between healthy human individuals (dated by TCRdb to the early 2020s). Looking at the study overall: A few men and two women, aged 18 to 49 years, made up the cohort. For each donor, CD4 naive and CD4 memory were each run on three plates, CD8 naive on two plates, and CD8 memory on one plate. To estimate repertoire size and how much clonotype sharing occurs between individuals, the study deeply sequenced the blood TCR repertoires of 4 to 6 healthy adults. To increase sequencing depth and limit assay-specific biases, TCR repertoire library preparation and sequencing were carried out by different laboratories using diverse techniques. Between about 0.9 and 8.9 billion PBMCs per donor were obtained by leukapheresis.

As to this clone: What antigen it recognizes has not been identified. No base qualities exist here, and no much larger clone lies one base off it. The sample has other DNA sequences that encode this CDR3 too.

Relative to germline, V is 5 bases shorter and J is 3 bases shorter, with 10 bases between their ends. Measured from the cysteine to the phenylalanine, the CDR3 is 13 residues long. Kept here is only the CDR3 DNA, which spans 39 bases and is read in frame from base 1. Reading the germline V gene (reference sequence) gives CDR1 PRHDT and CDR2 FYEKMQ. Using the deep immunoSEQ assay, multiplex PCR amplified TCR CDR3 regions from genomic DNA. Extracted genomic DNA from each cell subset was spread evenly across all wells of several immunoSEQ 96-well plates, with each plate serving as a replicate. For sorted subsets, each replicate PCR was loaded with about 200 ng genomic DNA, equivalent to some 31,000 T cell genomes. The purified libraries were quantified using a Qubit 3.0 fluorometer, sized with a Bioanalyzer 2100, and then quantified again using the KAPA Library Quantification kit. Every immunoSEQ 96-well plate was sequenced on a separate single-read 150-cycle Illumina NextSeq 550 flow cell. The study's own analysis went as follows. Because only junctional sequences without quality scores were contained in the immunoSEQ output, filtering matching that applied to full-length reads could not be performed. To assign V/J genes and CDR3, sequences were annotated against IMGT germline references using PyIR, a Python wrapper for IgBLAST v1.9. Reads were filtered out if the reads had weak V/J assignments (E-value above 1e-6), no CDR3, stop codons, out-of-frame junctions, or ambiguous translated residues. A V3J clonotype was defined by an identical inferred V gene, J gene, and CDR3 amino acid sequence. The percentage overlap between two repertoires was calculated by dividing the number of shared unique clonotypes by the size of the smaller repertoire. Three approaches were used to assess repertoire richness: RTK rarefaction, the Chao1 estimator, and Recon v2.1 estimates of unobserved clonotypes. For all TCRbeta clonotypes obtained by the gDNA method from four donors, generation probabilities were computed with OLGA. TCRdb re-hosts the immuneACCESS table, in-frame sequences only. Its copies lack some clones; in the studies checked, an unresolved V gene accounts for under half of them, and the cause for the rest is not known. The D gene and trimming were derived from the DNA, and the V and J assignments and clone size from that table. Counted in this sample were under 2,000,000 clones; about 95% of them appeared once. The top ten constitute 1.2% of the sample.

The research as a whole found: Pairwise subsampling led to the expectation that sequencing depth would affect the degree of clonotype sharing among donors. The genetic and exposure-history diversity represented was limited by the small number of donors. Naive subsets generally had larger estimated clonotype richness than memory subsets did. When a few donors were compared, the shared fraction of clonotypes was 5% to 6.5% for naive CD4, over 3% for naive CD8, about 2.4% for memory CD4, and about 0.36% for memory CD8. Rarefaction of sorted-subset datasets indicated incomplete sequencing despite the large sequencing depth. Sampling was limited to blood, and TCR repertoires in tissue likely differ from TCR repertoires in blood. Compared with non-shared clonotypes, clonotypes shared by all four sorted-subset donors had higher generation probabilities.

CD8 naive samples were CD45RO-negative cells positively selected for CCR7, giving a CD45RA+CCR7+ population that excluded TemRA cells. Donors were healthy HIV-negative adults with no recently reported acute infections or vaccinations. All donors were Caucasian adults living in Nashville, Tennessee, USA. After blood collection by leukapheresis, PBMCs were isolated using Ficoll-Histopaque density gradient centrifugation and then cryopreserved in the vapor phase of liquid nitrogen. Purity and quantity of every magnetically sorted T cell population were checked by analytical flow cytometry. From each sorted fraction, genomic DNA was isolated and quantified by UV absorbance on a Nanodrop 2000c.

Sequencing was performed on naive CD8+ T cells sorted from blood. Sample cell subset or site, as interpreted from the label and publication: CD45RA+CCR7+. The chain is made from TRBV13 and TRBJ1-1; the D gene is not confidently resolved. The clonotype comes from a man younger than 30 in good health. This receptor carries the CDR3 CASSPPGDTEAFF. DNA sequence: TGTGCCAGCAGCCCGCCCGGAGACACTGAAGCTTTCTTT.